A single sample is the source of the 3 T cell receptor beta chains below, sequenced in a study of control samples from healthy donors and cancer patients. Repertoires were generated with immunoSEQ multiplex PCR, while TCRdb's copy carries only in-frame clones and drops some. Of fewer than 150,000 clones in the sample, around 90% were seen once. Sequencing was done on a sample of blood. These receptors all stem from a man younger than 35 in good health.

V is TRBV5-1 and J is TRBJ2-4, with 7 bases lining up with TRBD1. V gave up 4 bases and J gave up 6 bases; unmatched junction bases: 7. Germline V gene lookup returns CDR1 SGHRS and CDR2 YFSETQ. The CDR3 has 14 residues. CDR3 in DNA: TGCGCCAGCAGCCTCACAGGGGTGGGAAACATTCAGTACTTC. Translated: CASSLTGVGNIQYF.

The V and J genes are TRBV9 and TRBJ1-2; 7 bases are shared with TRBD1. The CDR3 consists of 14 residues. The germline V gene encodes CDR1 SGDLS and CDR2 YYNGEE. V trimming: 3 bases; J trimming: 4 bases; junction bases outside the gene matches: 6. In nucleotides, the CDR3 is TGTGCCAGCAGCGGTACAGGGGACGGCTATGGCTACACCTTC. Residues: CASSGTGDGYGYTF.

The gene calls are TRBV19 and TRBJ1-6, with D uncertain. CDR3 size: 15 residues. Trimming shortened V by 8 bases and J by 4 bases, and 15 bases separated the two germline ends. The germline gives CDR1 LNHDA, CDR2 SQIVND (reference sequence). The CDR3 sequence: CASGLRTEYNSPLHF. The CDR3 region has the DNA TGTGCCAGTGGGCTTCGGACGGAATATAATTCACCCCTCCACTTT.